The 4 T cell receptor beta chains in this list originate from one sample, sequenced in a study of T cells in Graves' hyperthyroidism and ophthalmopathy. Amplification of TCR beta CDR3 regions was performed using RNA transcripts as template. TCR CDR3 underwent first-round RT-PCR with the HTBI primer set. TCRdb reprocessed the multiplex PCR reads via MiXCR and lists one record per CDR3 protein. The sample shows approximately 570,000 distinct CDR3 sequences, 20% of them seen only once. Sequenced material: blood. The receptors come from a man between 35 and 55 years old with Graves' ophthalmopathy.

This clonotype was recorded once. This chain joins TRBV19 and TRBJ2-7; no firm D call. Between the trimmed V and J ends, which lost 3 bases and 2 bases, there was a span of 17 bases. The CDR3 totals 16 residues. Germline V gene data show CDR1 as LNHDA and CDR2 as SQIVND (reference sequence). CDR3 region: CASSIGVQTTPYEQYF. DNA for the CDR3: TGTGCCAGTAGTATCGGCGTACAGACCACTCCCTACGAGCAGTACTTC. Looking up the rest from reference TRBV19 and TRBJ2-7 gives the full variable domain: DGGITQSPKYLFRKEGQNVTLSCEQNLNHDAMYWYRQDPGQGLRLIYYSQIVNDFQKGDIAEGYSVSREKKESFPLTVTSAQKNPTAFYLCASSIGVQTTPYEQYFGPGTRLTVT.

Many counts were recorded for this clonotype. The rearrangement uses TRBV7-8 and TRBJ1-2; a possible D gene is TRBD1 (5 bases). Germline values: CDR1 SGHVS, CDR2 FQNEAQ. The V and J ends lost 2 bases and 7 bases respectively, with 11 bases between them. The CDR3 spans 13 residues. Here the CDR3 DNA reads TGTGCCAGCAGCTTAAAACAGGCTGGTGGCTACACCTTC. Translating it yields CASSLKQAGGYTF.

This rearrangement joins TRBV20-1 to TRBJ2-3; 8 bases line up with TRBD1. The CDR3 consists of 13 residues. V lost 5 bases and J lost 4; bases outside the gene matches: 5. CDR1 is DFQATT, CDR2 SNEGSKA, per germline (reference sequence). This CDR3 is CSAQDRVSDTQYF. CDR3 nucleotide sequence: TGCAGTGCTCAGGACAGGGTATCAGATACGCAGTATTTT.

In the case of this clonotype: A read error may explain this, as a much larger clone is one base away. V is TRBV20-1 and J is TRBJ2-7; 11 nucleotides match TRBD2. CDR1 is DFQATT, CDR2 SNEGSKA, per germline (reference sequence). The CDR3 extends over 14 amino acids. The CDR3 loop reads CSATPTSGAYKQYF. Written as DNA, the CDR3 is TGCAGTGCCACACCGACTAGCGGGGCCTACAAGCAGTACTTC.